One T cell receptor beta chain is described in this entry. The antigen this receptor binds is unknown. Base qualities are not provided; no much larger clone lies one nucleotide away. The immunoSEQ hsTCRB v3.0 assay was used at survey level resolution to sequence the TRB variable region. TRB sequencing targeted a depth of about 40,000-50,000 T-cell genomes per sample. Pooled TRB libraries were sequenced on an Illumina MiSeq with a v3 150-cycle kit. Per the source publication's procedure: Analysis of repertoires was carried out in R inside a reproducible Nextflow workflow spanning QC, data transformation and analysis. Custom analyses were implemented in LymphoSeq2, an R package for AIRR-Seq data exploration. After excluding a few samples that yielded fewer than 5000 total TRB sequences, 150 to 200 HIV repertoires remained for analysis. Among the 180 or so HIV repertoires that were kept, roughly 59 were collected before ART initiation and over 120 were collected after ART initiation. Repertoires were downsampled to 5000 TRB nucleotide sequences, and summary statistics were averaged over 100 downsampling iterations. TRB sequences were retained for analysis only if CDR3 regions of at least seven amino acids were present. A Shannon entropy-derived clonality score and the Gini coefficient were used to measure diversity. In repertoire networks, the top 5000 CDR3 amino acid sequences were linked whenever an edit distance of one separated two sequences. Antigen specificity groups and MHC restriction were predicted for TRB CDR3 amino acid sequences with GLIPH2. To flag known CMV, EBV, HIV or tissue antigen associations, CDR3 amino acid sequences were matched against VDJdb and McPAS-TCR. Pre-ART, post-ART and control groups were compared with Wilcoxon signed-rank tests and Holm-Bonferroni correction. Imported from immuneACCESS, the table was reduced by TCRdb to in-frame sequences with V and J called. These copies leave out some clones; in studies compared against another copy, an unresolved V gene accounts for under half, and the cause of the remainder is not known. V and J calls and clone size come straight from that table; D and trimming were deduced from the DNA. The sample records 48,000 or so clones, roughly four fifths of which are singletons. The ten biggest clones cover approximately 3.2% of the sample.

V loses 2 bases, J loses 4 bases, and the germline ends lie 8 bases apart. CDR1 LNHDA and CDR2 SQIVND are derived from the germline V gene (reference sequence). The CDR3 measures 14 amino acids from cysteine to phenylalanine. The read is trimmed to its CDR3 DNA, 42 bases read in frame from base 1. This specimen comes from a study of long-term antiretroviral therapy in people with HIV (dated by TCRdb to between 2022 and 2023). Regarding the research as a whole: The earliest samples were collected approximately a decade before the 2015 WHO recommendation for immediate ART, a period when ART was typically delayed until CD4 counts fell. A retrospective serial study tested whether ART initiation and durable HIV suppression were associated with changes in peripheral blood TRB repertoire composition and diversity. From over 25 adults with confirmed HIV infection, the cohort provided approximately 190 cryopreserved PBMC samples, gathered serially across a mean of around six years (range 1-12). Of the approximately 32 participants with HIV, roughly twelve were female. Test extractions of a monoclonal T-cell line alongside 30 or so polyclonal samples showed no cross-contamination during QIAcube processing. The full study reports these points: HIV repertoires had narrower CDR3 length ranges than controls, and the network structure suggested an antigen-experienced repertoire that shifted only slightly toward naive after ART. ART initiation was associated with a significant increase in TRB diversity, but diversity stayed significantly below transplant donor controls even after long-term ART. Expanded TRB clones identified before ART initiation dominated the repertoire across all time points, though the dominance fluctuated and decreased in many PLHIV after ART. Since PBMC availability was limited, sequencing covered only the TCR beta chain, with no alpha chain pairing. The samples span the years 2004 to 2017, and the ART regimens used may be less effective than current regimens. Because pre-ART samples had limited cell numbers, profiling was done on unsorted PBMC rather than on sorted CD4+ and CD8+ T cells. No data were available on ART adherence, viral resistance or therapy changes, limiting inferences about post-ART repertoire changes.

Participants were included only if at least one PBMC sample before ART initiation and at least two post-ART samples were available. Every participant with HIV received treatment in the United States of America. Cryopreserved samples of about 0.95-10 million PBMC were thawed and washed before DNA extraction. At the time of the earliest PBMC sample, participants with HIV were aged between roughly 20 and 60 years. Each participant contributed PBMC samples from 1-4 timepoints before ART initiation and 2-8 timepoints after ART initiation, with a median of 7 samples. For every participant, serial HIV viral load, CD4+ T-cell count, ART history and demographic data were obtained. Genomic DNA was extracted from unsorted PBMC with a Qiagen kit on a QIAcube, processed in batches of 12 samples.

Here the sequenced sample was unsorted PBMCs, taken 0.8 years after starting antiretroviral therapy. The sequence came from a woman aged 18-35 years with HIV. The chain is assembled from TRBV19 and TRBJ2-2; TRBD2 could be the D gene, as 5 bases match. The nucleotide sequence is TGTGCCAGTAGTATAAACGGGGTCACCGGGGAGCTGTTTTTT. The encoded protein is CASSINGVTGELFF.